This TCR beta chain was captured by sequencing in a study of cytomegalovirus exposure and HLA in healthy donors. The CDR3 sequence is 16 residues long. Germline CDR1 is LGHNA and CDR2 is YNFKEQ. Trimming left V 3 bases short and J 0 bases short, with 9 bases between. The PCR made use of 60 Vbeta and 13 Jbeta primers. TCRdb keeps only in-frame clones here, not all; method: immunoSEQ multiplex PCR. The sample includes around 130,000 clones, about 82% of them seen just once. V gene TRBV4-2 combines with J gene TRBJ2-6; D gene unclear. This TCR derives from a man aged 25-40 years in good health and CMV-seronegative. Sequenced: PBMCs. The chain's CDR3 is CASSQKRDSGANVLTF. CDR3 coding DNA: TGTGCCAGCAGCCAGAAACGAGACTCTGGGGCCAACGTCCTGACTTTC.